This record looks at one T cell receptor beta chain sequence and its context. Its antigen is currently not known. It has no much larger one-base neighbor in the sample; base qualities were not kept. This sample is drawn from a study of OX40 agonist ivuxolimab in advanced cancers. Concerning the study at large: Ivuxolimab was a fully human IgG2 agonistic monoclonal antibody targeting the costimulatory receptor OX40 (CD134). Intravenous ivuxolimab was administered to patients every 2 weeks at six dose levels: 0.01, 0.1, 0.3, 1.5, 3 and 10 mg/kg. Of the roughly 50 dose-escalation patients, hepatocellular carcinoma was present in approximately 20, melanoma in roughly 15, renal cell carcinoma in 9 and head and neck cancer in 9. In the dose-escalation cohort, roughly 80% of patients were male, and the mean age was around 60 years, with a range of about 23 to 90. Prior anti-PD-1, anti-PD-L1 or anti-CTLA-4 therapy was permitted, and 35% to 40% of dose-escalation patients had received checkpoint inhibitors. Partial responses were achieved by three dose-escalation patients, of whom one had hepatocellular carcinoma and two had cutaneous melanoma. The point of sequencing TCRbeta in the periphery was to test whether ivuxolimab changed TCR sequence diversity and drove clonal T-cell expansion. The paper describes the monotherapy dose-escalation part (N of about 47 patients) of the phase I trial of ivuxolimab.

Beyond this particular receptor, the publication reports: On average, CD8+ T cells showed more expanded clones than CD4+ T cells after ivuxolimab. Low levels of normalized T-cell clonal expansion were also shown by some nonresponding patients. At doses of 0.1 to 3.0 mg/kg, clonal expansion of both CD4+ and CD8+ blood T cells was observed from baseline to week 6. The antigen specificity of the clonally expanded peripheral T cells was not determined. Partial responders in the 0.1-3.0 mg/kg groups had among the lowest normalized peripheral clonal expansion, especially among CD8+ T cells.

The trial excluded patients who had a history of autoimmune disease or who were on systemic immunosuppression. Peripheral blood for TCR sequencing was drawn from every dose cohort at baseline, at cycle 4 day 1 and at cycle 7 day 1. The samples were drawn from a first-in-human, open-label, multicenter phase I dose-escalation trial of ivuxolimab. Adults with locally advanced or metastatic melanoma, renal cell carcinoma, hepatocellular carcinoma or head and neck squamous cell carcinoma were enrolled in the trial. Before TCR sequencing, CD4+ and CD8+ T cells were separately sorted from peripheral blood. Including the terminal cysteine and phenylalanine, the CDR3 comprises 13 residues. This entry keeps only the CDR3 DNA: 39 bases, framed from base 1. CDR1 and CDR2 are drawn from the germline V gene (reference sequence): SEHNR, FQNEAQ. V is reduced by 6 bases and J by 6 bases, leaving a spacing of 14 bases between them.

To sequence the TCRbeta CDR3 region, genomic DNA was isolated from the sorted cells. The immunoSEQ Assay was used to sequence the TCRbeta CDR3 regions. TCRdb's version of the immuneACCESS table is confined to in-frame rearrangements and falls short of the full clone set. An unresolved V gene accounts for under half of the shortfall where checked; the remainder is of unknown origin. The sample table shows 50,000 to 75,000 clones, and 70% to 90% are seen once. In total, the top ten clones hold 1% to 1.5% of the sample. The clonotype comes from an adult with an advanced solid tumor such as melanoma, head and neck, liver or kidney cancer. The starting material was CD4+ or CD8+ T cells sorted from blood, obtained in a trial of the OX40 agonist ivuxolimab. The chain employs TRBV7-9 and TRBJ1-1; the best D guess is TRBD1, with 5 bases matching. The DNA sequence reads TGTGCCAGCAGATATGGGGGATGGGCTGAAGCTTTCTTT. Its coded protein is CASRYGGWAEAFF.